This T cell receptor (beta chain) comes out of a study of blood T cell repertoires in COVID-19 (dated by TCRdb to the early 2020s). For the wider study: Samples covering the acute and convalescent phases of COVID-19 were provided by collaborators in the United States, Italy and Spain. HLA class I and class II types, where available, came from metadata supplied by the sample provider rather than from assay-based typing. Samples were obtained from the ongoing ImmuneRACE study (first 160 participants) and from over a thousand subjects provided by 6 global collaborators. The prospective study material was composed of cDNA or gDNA derived from T cells, B-cell-depleted T cells, or PBMCs. The dataset comprised deeply sampled blood TCRbeta repertoires from subjects exposed to, actively infected with, or recovered from COVID-19. The repertoires were made available in a free public database intended to serve as a resource for research on the immune response to SARS-CoV-2. A de-identified subject ID, COVID-19 status, age in years and sex were almost always included in the sample metadata. On the study overall, not on this receptor specifically: The quantity of clinical and demographic metadata differed by source and by participant and was supplied without curation.

Concerning this clone itself: Its antigen is still unknown. Nothing much larger sits one base from this clone, and base qualities are not available.

TCRbeta CDR3 regions were amplified from genomic DNA by means of the immunoSEQ Assay, a bias-controlled multiplex PCR. Processing in the source paper ran as follows. The number of nucleated cells in each sample was estimated from the amplification of reference gene primers within the assay. To quantify the absolute abundance of each unique TCRbeta CDR3 rearrangement, sequence reads were collapsed and filtered. Productive Simpson clonality was computed per sample as the square root of Simpson's diversity index over productive rearrangements. TCRdb carries this immuneACCESS record with in-frame sequences only. Its versions omit some clonotypes, under half of them owing to an unresolved V gene in the studies checked, with the rest unexplained. For V, J and clone size, that table is used; D and trimming come from the DNA. Present in this sample are some 260,000 clones, roughly 80% of which were seen just once. Of the sample, under 4.5% is held by the ten largest clones.

Whole blood was collected in K2EDTA tubes by collaborating institutions according to the institutions' own protocols. For TCRbeta analysis, collaborator samples were shipped as frozen whole blood, as isolated PBMCs, or as DNA extracted from either sample type. CDR1 and CDR2 are read off the germline V gene (reference sequence) as SGHNT and YYREEE. The CDR3 numbers 15 residues from cysteine through phenylalanine. Here the CDR3 DNA is all that survives: 45 bases in frame from base 1. V drops 0 bases and J drops 0 bases, leaving 10 bases in between. Sequenced input: peripheral blood. The origin of this receptor is a woman in her forties with active or convalescent COVID-19. The chain employs TRBV5-4 and TRBJ2-7, with a weak D call of TRBD1 (6 bases match). The nucleotide sequence reads as follows: TGTGCCAGCAGCTTGGGGGGGCTCCGCTCCTACGAGCAGTACTTC. This is translated as CASSLGGLRSYEQYF.